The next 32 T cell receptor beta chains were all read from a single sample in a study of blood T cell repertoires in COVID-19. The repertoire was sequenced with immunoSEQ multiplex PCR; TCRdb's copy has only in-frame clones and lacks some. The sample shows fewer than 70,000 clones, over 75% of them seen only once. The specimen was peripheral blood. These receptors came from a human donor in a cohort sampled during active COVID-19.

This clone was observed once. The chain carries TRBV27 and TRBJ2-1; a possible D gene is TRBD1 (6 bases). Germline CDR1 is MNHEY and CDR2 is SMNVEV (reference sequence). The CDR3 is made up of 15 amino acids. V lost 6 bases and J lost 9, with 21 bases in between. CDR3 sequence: CASRLPGLGAAEQFF. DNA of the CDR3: TGTGCCAGCAGGTTGCCCGGATTGGGGGCCGCTGAGCAGTTCTTC.

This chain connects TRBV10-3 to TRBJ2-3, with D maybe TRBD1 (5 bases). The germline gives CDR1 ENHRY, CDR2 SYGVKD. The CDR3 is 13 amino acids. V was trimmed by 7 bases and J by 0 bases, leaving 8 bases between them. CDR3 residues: CAIKQDSTDTQYF. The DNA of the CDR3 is TGTGCCATCAAACAGGACAGCACAGATACGCAGTATTTT.

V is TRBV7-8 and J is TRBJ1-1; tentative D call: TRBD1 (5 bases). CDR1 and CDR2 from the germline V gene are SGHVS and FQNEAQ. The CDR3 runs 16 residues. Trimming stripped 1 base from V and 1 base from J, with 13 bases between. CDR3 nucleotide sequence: TGTGCCAGCAGCTTAGAAAGTCCAGGGCGGAACACTGAAGCTTTCTTT. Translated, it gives CASSLESPGRNTEAFF.

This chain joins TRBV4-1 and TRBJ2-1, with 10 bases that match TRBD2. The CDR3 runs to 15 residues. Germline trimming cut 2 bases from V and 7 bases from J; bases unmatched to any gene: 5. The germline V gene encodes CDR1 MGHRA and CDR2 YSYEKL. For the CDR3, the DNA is TGCGCCAGCAGCCAACTAGCGGGGGCCGGTAATGAGCAGTTCTTC. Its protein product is CASSQLAGAGNEQFF.

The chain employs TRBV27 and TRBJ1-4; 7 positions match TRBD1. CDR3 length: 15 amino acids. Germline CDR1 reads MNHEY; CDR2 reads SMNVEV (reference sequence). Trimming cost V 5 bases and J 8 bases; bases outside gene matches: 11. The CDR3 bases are TGTGCCAGCAGTCCCTGGGACAGAGTCACCGAAAAACTGTTTTTT. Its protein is CASSPWDRVTEKLFF.

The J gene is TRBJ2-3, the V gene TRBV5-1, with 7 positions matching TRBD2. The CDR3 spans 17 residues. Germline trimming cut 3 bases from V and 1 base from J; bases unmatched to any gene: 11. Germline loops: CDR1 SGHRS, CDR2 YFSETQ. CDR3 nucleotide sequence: TGCGCCAGCAGCTGGGGACTATCTCCTTTTGGCACAGATACGCAGTATTTT. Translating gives CASSWGLSPFGTDTQYF. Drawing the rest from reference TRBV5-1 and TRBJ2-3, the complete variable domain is KAGVTQTPRYLIKTRGQQVTLSCSPISGHRSVSWYQQTPGQGLQFLFEYFSETQRNKGNFPGRFSGRQFSNSRSEMNVSTLELGDSALYLCASSWGLSPFGTDTQYFGPGTRLTVL.

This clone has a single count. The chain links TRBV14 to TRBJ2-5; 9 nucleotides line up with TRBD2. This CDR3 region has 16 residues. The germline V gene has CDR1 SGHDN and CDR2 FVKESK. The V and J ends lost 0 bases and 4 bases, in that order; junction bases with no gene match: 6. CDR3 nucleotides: TGTGCCAGCAGCCAAGAAAGGGCTAGCGGGACAGAGACCCAGTACTTC. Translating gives CASSQERASGTETQYF.

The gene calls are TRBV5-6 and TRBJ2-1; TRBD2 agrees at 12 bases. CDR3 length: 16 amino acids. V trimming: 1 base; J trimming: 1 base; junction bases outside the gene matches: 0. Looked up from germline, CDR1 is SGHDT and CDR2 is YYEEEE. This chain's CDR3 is CASSLLAGGSYNEQFF. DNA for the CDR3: TGTGCCAGCAGCTTGCTAGCGGGAGGGTCCTACAATGAGCAGTTCTTC.

CDR3 bases: TGTGCCAGCAGTCACCTAGCGGGTTTTTACAATGAGCAGTTCTTC. Amino acid sequence: CASSHLAGFYNEQFF. This chain links TRBV28 with TRBJ2-1, with TRBD2 matching over 8 bases. Losses at the gene ends were 5 bases for V and 4 bases for J; bases not matched to a gene: 7. The CDR3 totals 15 residues. Per germline, CDR1 MDHEN and CDR2 SYDVKM.

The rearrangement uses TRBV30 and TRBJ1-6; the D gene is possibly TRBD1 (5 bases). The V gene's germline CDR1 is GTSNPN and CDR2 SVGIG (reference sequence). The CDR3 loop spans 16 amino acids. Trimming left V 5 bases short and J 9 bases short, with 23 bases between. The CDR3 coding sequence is TGTGCCTGGGCTACGATAAGGGGAAGAAAAGGTTCACCCCTCCACTTT. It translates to CAWATIRGRKGSPLHF.

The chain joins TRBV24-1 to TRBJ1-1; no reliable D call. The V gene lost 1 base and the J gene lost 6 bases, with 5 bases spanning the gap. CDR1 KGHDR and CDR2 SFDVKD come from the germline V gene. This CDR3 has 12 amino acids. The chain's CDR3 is CATSDFSPEAFF. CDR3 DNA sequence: TGTGCCACCAGTGATTTCAGTCCTGAAGCTTTCTTT.

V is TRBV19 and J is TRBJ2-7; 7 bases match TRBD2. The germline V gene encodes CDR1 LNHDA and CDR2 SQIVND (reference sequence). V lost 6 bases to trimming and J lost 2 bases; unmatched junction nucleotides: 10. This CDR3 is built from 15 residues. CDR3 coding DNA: TGTGCCAGTAGCATCTATCGGGGGGAAGCCTACGAGCAGTACTTC. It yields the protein CASSIYRGEAYEQYF. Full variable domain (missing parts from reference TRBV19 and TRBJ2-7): DGGITQSPKYLFRKEGQNVTLSCEQNLNHDAMYWYRQDPGQGLRLIYYSQIVNDFQKGDIAEGYSVSREKKESFPLTVTSAQKNPTAFYLCASSIYRGEAYEQYFGPGTRLTVT.

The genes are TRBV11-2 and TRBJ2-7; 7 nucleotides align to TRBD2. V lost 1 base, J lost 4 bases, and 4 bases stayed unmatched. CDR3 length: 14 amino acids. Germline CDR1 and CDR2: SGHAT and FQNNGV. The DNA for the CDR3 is TGTGCCAGCAGCTTAGTAAGACTAGCTTACGAGCAGTACTTC. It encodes CASSLVRLAYEQYF.

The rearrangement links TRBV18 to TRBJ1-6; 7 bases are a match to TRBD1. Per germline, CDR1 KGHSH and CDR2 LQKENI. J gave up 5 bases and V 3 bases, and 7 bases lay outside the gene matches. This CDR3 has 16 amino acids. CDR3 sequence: CASSPLDRVNNSPLHF. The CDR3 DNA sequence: TGTGCCAGCTCACCCCTAGACAGGGTAAATAATTCACCCCTCCACTTT.

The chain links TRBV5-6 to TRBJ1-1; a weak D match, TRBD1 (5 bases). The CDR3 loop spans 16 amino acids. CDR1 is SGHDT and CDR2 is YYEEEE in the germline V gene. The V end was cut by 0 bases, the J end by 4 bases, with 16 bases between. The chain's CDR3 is CASSLVGGTGGTEAFF. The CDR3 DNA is TGTGCCAGCAGCTTGGTCGGCGGCACGGGGGGCACTGAAGCTTTCTTT.

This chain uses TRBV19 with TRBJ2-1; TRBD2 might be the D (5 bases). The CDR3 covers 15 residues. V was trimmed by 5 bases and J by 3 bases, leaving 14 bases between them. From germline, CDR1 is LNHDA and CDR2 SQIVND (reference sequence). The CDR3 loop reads CASSVKREFYNEQFF. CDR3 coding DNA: TGTGCCAGTAGTGTTAAGAGGGAGTTCTACAATGAGCAGTTCTTC.

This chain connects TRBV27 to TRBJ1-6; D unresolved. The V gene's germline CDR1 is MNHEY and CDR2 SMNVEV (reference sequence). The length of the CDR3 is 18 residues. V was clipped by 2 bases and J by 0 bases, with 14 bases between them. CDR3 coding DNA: TGTGCCAGCAGTTTAGTACCTCCAGGATTCTCCTATAATTCACCCCTCCACTTT. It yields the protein CASSLVPPGFSYNSPLHF.

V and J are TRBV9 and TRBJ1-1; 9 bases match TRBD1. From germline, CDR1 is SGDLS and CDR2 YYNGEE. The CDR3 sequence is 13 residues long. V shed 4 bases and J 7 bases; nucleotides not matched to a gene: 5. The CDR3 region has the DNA TGTGCCAGCAGCCAGGGACAGGGCTTTGAAGCTTTCTTT. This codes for CASSQGQGFEAFF.

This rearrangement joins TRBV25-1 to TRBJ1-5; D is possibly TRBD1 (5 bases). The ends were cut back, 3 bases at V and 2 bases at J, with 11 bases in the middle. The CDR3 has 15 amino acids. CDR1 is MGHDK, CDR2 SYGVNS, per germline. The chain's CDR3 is CASSDSGGGNQPQHF. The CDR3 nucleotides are TGTGCCAGCAGTGATTCGGGAGGGGGCAATCAGCCCCAGCATTTT.

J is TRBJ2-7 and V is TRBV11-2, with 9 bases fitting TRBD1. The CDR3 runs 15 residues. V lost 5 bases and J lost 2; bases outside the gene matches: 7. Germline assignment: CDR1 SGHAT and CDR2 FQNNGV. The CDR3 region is CASSLGQGRAYEQYF. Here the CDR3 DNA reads TGTGCCAGCAGCCTAGGACAGGGGAGGGCCTACGAGCAGTACTTC.

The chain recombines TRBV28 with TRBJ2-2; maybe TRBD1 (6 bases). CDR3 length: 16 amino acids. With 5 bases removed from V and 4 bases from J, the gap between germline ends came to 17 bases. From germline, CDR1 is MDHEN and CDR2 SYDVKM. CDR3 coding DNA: TGTGCCAGCAGTCCGGGACACCTCCGGGGCACCGGGGAGCTGTTTTTT. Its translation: CASSPGHLRGTGELFF.

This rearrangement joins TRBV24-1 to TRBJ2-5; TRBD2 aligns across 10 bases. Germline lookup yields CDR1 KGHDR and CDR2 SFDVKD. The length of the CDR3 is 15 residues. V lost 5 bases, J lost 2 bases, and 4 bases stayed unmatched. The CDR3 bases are TGTGCCACCAGTGCTCTAGCGGGGGAGCAAGAGACCCAGTACTTC. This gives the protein CATSALAGEQETQYF.

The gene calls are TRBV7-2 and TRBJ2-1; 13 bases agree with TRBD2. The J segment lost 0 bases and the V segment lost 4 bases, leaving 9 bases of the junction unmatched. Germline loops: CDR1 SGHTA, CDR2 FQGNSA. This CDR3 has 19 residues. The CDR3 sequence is CASSSPGTSGTSSYNEQFF. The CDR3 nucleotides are TGTGCCAGCAGCTCCCCAGGGACTAGCGGGACCAGCTCCTACAATGAGCAGTTCTTC.

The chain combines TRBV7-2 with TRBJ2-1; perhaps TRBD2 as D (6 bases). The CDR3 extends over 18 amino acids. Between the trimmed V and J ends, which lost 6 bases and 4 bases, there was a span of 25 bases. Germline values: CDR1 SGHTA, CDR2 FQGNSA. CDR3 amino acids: CASREGIPGDRGYNEQFF. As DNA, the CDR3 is TGTGCCAGCAGAGAGGGGATCCCGGGAGATCGCGGGTACAATGAGCAGTTCTTC.

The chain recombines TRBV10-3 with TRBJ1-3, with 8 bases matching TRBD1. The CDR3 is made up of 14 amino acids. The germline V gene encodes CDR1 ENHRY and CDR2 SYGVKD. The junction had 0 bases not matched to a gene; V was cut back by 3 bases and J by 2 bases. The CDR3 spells CAISEQGAGNTIYF. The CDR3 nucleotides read TGTGCCATCAGTGAACAGGGGGCTGGAAACACCATATATTTT.

The CDR3 bases are TGTGCCAGCAGTTTAGGGGTCGACAGACTCTCCTACAATGAGCAGTTCTTC. This translates into CASSLGVDRLSYNEQFF. The chain couples TRBV27 to TRBJ2-1, with D tentatively TRBD1 (5 bases). The CDR3 sequence is 17 residues long. Trimming left V 2 bases short and J 0 bases short, with 14 bases between. Germline values: CDR1 MNHEY, CDR2 SMNVEV (reference sequence).

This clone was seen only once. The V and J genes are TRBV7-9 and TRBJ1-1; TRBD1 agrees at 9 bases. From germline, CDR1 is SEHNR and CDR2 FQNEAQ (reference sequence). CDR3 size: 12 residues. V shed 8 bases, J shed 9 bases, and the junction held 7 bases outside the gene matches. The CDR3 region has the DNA TGTGCCAGCGACAGGGGGGTCAGTAAAGCTTTCTTT. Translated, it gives CASDRGVSKAFF.

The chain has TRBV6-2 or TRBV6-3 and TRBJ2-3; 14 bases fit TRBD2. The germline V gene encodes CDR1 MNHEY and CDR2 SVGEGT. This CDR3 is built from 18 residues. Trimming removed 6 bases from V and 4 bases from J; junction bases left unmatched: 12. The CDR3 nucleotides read TGTGCCAGCAGCGCCCCCGGGACTAGCGGGAGACTGGCAGATACGCAGTATTTT. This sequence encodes CASSAPGTSGRLADTQYF.

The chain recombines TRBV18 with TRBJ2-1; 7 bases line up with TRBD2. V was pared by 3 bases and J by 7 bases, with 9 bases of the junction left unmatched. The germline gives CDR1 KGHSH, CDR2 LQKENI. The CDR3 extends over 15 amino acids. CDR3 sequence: CASSPGRETRNEQFF. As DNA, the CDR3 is TGTGCCAGCTCACCGGGGCGGGAGACAAGGAATGAGCAGTTCTTC.

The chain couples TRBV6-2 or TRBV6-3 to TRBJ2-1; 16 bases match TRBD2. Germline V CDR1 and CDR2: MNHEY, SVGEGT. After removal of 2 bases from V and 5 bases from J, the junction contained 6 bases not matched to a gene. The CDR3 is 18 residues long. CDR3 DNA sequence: TGTGCCAGCAGTTACCCTGGGACTAGCGGGAGGGCCAACAATGAGCAGTTCTTC. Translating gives CASSYPGTSGRANNEQFF.

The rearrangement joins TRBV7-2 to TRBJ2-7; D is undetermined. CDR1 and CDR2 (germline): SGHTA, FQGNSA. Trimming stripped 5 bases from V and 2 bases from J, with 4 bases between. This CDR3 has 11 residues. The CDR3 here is CASSLPYEQYF. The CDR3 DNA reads TGTGCCAGCAGCCTACCCTACGAGCAGTACTTC.

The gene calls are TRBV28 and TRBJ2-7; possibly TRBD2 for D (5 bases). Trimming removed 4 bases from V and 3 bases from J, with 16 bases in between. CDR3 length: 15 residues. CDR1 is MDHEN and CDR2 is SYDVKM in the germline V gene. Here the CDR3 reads CASSSHGILNYEQYF. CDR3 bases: TGTGCCAGCAGTTCGCACGGGATTCTTAACTACGAGCAGTACTTC.